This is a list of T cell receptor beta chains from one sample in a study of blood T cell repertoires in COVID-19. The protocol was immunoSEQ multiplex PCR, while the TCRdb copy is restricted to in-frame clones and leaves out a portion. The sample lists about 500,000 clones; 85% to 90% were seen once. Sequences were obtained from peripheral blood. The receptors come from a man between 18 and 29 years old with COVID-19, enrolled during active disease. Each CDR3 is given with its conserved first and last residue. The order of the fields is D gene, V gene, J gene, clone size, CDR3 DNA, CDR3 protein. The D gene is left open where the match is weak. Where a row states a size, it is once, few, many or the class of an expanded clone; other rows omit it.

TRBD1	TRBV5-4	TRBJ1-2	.	TGTGCCAGCAGCTCCTCGGACAGGGCGAGCTACACCTTC	CASSSSDRASYTF
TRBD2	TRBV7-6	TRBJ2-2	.	TGTGCCAGCAGCAAGAGCGGGGGGTTCACCGGGGAGCTGTTTTTT	CASSKSGGFTGELFF
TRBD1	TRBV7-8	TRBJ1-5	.	TGTGCCAGCAGCTCGGACAGGGGCTCGGCATCGACCCAGCATTTT	CASSSDRGSASTQHF
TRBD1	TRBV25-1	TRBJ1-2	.	TGTGCCAGCAGCGAGTCCTTCAGGGGGCATCGCTATGGCTACACCTTC	CASSESFRGHRYGYTF
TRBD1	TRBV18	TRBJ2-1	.	TGTGCCAGCTCACCCCCCGGGACAGGGGATTACAATGAGCAGTTCTTC	CASSPPGTGDYNEQFF
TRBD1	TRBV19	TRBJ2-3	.	TGTGCCAGTGGACAGGGGGCGCGAGATACGCAGTATTTT	CASGQGARDTQYF
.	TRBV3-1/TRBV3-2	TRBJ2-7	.	TGTGCCAGCAGCCAAGGTATCGGCAGGGGCTACGAGCAGTACTTC	CASSQGIGRGYEQYF
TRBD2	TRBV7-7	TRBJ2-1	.	TGTGCCAGCAGCTTAGAAAAGGCGGGGGGGTGCAATGAGCAGTTCTTC	CASSLEKAGGCNEQFF
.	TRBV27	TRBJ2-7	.	TGTGCCAGCAGGGGGCTGCACTACGAGCAGTACTTC	CASRGLHYEQYF
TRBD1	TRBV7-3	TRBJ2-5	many	TGTGCCAGCAGCTTAGGGACAGGGCCCCAAGAGACCCAGTACTTC	CASSLGTGPQETQYF
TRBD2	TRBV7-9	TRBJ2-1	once	TGTGCCAGCAGCCCTCGGACTAGCCCCCTTGAATGGTTCTTC	CASSPRTSPLEWFF
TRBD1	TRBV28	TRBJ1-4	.	TGTGCCAGCGTTACAGGGGGGTCAACTAATGAAAAACTGTTTTTT	CASVTGGSTNEKLFF
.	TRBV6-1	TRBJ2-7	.	TGTGCCAGCAGTGAAGCAGGTAGGGGCCCGAGCTCCTACGAGCAGTACTTC	CASSEAGRGPSSYEQYF
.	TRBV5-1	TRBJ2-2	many	TGCGCCAGCAGCTTGGGCCACAGGGATGTCACCGGGGAGCTGTTTTTT	CASSLGHRDVTGELFF
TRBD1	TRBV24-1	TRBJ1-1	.	TGTGCCACCAGTGACAGGACAGGGGGAGAAGCTTTCTTT	CATSDRTGGEAFF
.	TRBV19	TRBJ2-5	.	TGTGCCAGTAGTATAGATCGGACAGTCCAGGGAGAGACCCAGTACTTC	CASSIDRTVQGETQYF
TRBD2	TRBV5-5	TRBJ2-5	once	TGTGCCGCCTCCCCGGGACTAGCGTCTCGGGAGACCCAGTACTTC	CAASPGLASRETQYF
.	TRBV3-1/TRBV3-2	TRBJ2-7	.	TGTGCCAGCAGCCGCTTAGCGACCGCCTACGAGCAGTACTTC	CASSRLATAYEQYF
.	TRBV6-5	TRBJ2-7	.	TGTGCCAGCAGGCCCTACGGAGGACGTCCCTACGAGCAGTACTTC	CASRPYGGRPYEQYF
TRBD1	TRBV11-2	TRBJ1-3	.	TGTGCCAGCAGACCCGACAGGGCAGAAGCTGGAAACACCATATATTTT	CASRPDRAEAGNTIYF
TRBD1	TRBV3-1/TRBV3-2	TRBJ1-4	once	TGTGCCAGCAGCGATCCGGGACAGGGGTGGGAAAAACTGTTTTTT	CASSDPGQGWEKLFF
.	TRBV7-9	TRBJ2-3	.	TGTGCCAGCAGCTTAAGGGTCTTGGCAGGGGTTCAGGCAGATACGCAGTATTTT	CASSLRVLAGVQADTQYF
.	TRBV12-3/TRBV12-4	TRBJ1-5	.	TGTGCCAGCAGTAAAGCGAGCAATCAGCCCCAGCATTTT	CASSKASNQPQHF
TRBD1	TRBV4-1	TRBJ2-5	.	TGCGCCAGCAGCCACCCTGGGGGGGACAGGGGCGCGACCCAGTACTTC	CASSHPGGDRGATQYF
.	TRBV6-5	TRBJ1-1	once	TGTGCCAGCAGTTACAGGGGGAGGAACACTGAAGCTTTCTTT	CASSYRGRNTEAFF
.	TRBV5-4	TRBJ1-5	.	TGTGCCAGCAGCTCGGACAGTAATCAGCCCCAGCATTTT	CASSSDSNQPQHF
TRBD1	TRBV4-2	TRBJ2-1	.	TGTGCCAGCAGCCACCCCGTCCGGGACAGGGTGAACAATGAGCAGTTCTTC	CASSHPVRDRVNNEQFF
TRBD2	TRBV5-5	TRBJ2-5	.	TGTGCCAGCAGCTTGAGAGCGGGGAACTGGGGAGAGACCCAGTACTTC	CASSLRAGNWGETQYF
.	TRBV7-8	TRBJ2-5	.	TGTGCCAGCAGCTTAGTGGACTCCCCGGTAGAGACCCAGTACTTC	CASSLVDSPVETQYF
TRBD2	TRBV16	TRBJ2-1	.	TGTGCCAGCAGCCAATTGCCGGGACTAGCACCCAATGAGCAGTTCTTC	CASSQLPGLAPNEQFF
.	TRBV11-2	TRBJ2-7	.	TGTGCCAGCAGCATGATACAGGGCCTCCTGGGAGAGCAGTACTTC	CASSMIQGLLGEQYF
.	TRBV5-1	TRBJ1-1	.	TGCGCCAGCAGCGTCGGGACTGGAACGAACACTGAAGCTTTCTTT	CASSVGTGTNTEAFF
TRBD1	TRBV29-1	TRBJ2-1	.	TGCAGCGTTGTCAGGGACAGCTCCTACAATGAGCAGTTCTTC	CSVVRDSSYNEQFF
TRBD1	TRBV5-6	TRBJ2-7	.	TGTGCCAGCAGCTTGGAGCCAGGGGGTTCGGGCGAGCAGTACTTC	CASSLEPGGSGEQYF
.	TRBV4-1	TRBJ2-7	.	TGCGCCAGCAGCAAGGCGGAGGGCTACGAGCAGTACTTC	CASSKAEGYEQYF
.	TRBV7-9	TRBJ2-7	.	TGTGCCAGCAGGAAAGACTCGATGGGCGAGCAGTACTTC	CASRKDSMGEQYF
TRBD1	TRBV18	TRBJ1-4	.	TGTGCCAGCTCACCGGGGGACAGAGCACTTACAACTAATGAAAAACTGTTTTTT	CASSPGDRALTTNEKLFF
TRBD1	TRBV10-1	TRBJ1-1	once	TGCGCCAGCAGTGAATTTTCGAGGGGGCGCACGAACACTGAAGCTTTCTTT	CASSEFSRGRTNTEAFF
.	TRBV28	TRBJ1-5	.	TGTGCCAGCAGGGGGGGGATCGGGAGCAATCAGCCCCAGCATTTT	CASRGGIGSNQPQHF
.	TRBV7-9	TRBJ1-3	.	TGTGCCAGCAGCCCAGTGTCGGGACACCTCTCTGGAAACACCATATATTTT	CASSPVSGHLSGNTIYF
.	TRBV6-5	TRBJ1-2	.	TGTGCCAGCAGACAAACAGACTATGGCTACACCTTC	CASRQTDYGYTF
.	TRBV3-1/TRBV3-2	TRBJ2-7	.	TGTGCCAGCAGCCAAGAGTGGTCGGGGAGCTCCTACGAGCAGTACTTC	CASSQEWSGSSYEQYF
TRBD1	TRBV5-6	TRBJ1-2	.	TGTGCCAGCAGCTTGGTACAGGGGAGCGATGGCTACACCTTC	CASSLVQGSDGYTF
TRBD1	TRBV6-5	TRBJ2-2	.	TGTGCCAGCAGTTCCCAAGGACAGGGGGCAGGCGGGGAGCTGTTTTTT	CASSSQGQGAGGELFF
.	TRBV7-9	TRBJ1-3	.	TGTGCCAGCAGCCTGAACGGTGGAGGGAACACCATATATTTT	CASSLNGGGNTIYF
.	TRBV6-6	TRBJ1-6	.	TGTGCCAGCAGCTTTATATGGGGGGAAACGGATTCACCCCTCCACTTT	CASSFIWGETDSPLHF
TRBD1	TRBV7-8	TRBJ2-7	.	TGTGCCAGCATCCCACTGACAGGGGGAACCTACGAGCAGTACTTC	CASIPLTGGTYEQYF
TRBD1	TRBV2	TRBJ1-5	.	TGTGCCAGCAGTGGAAGACAGGGTGGTCAGCCCCAGCATTTT	CASSGRQGGQPQHF
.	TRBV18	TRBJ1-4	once	TGTGCCAGCTCACAAACGGACATCACCACAACTAATGAAAAACTGTTTTTT	CASSQTDITTTNEKLFF
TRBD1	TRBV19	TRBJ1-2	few	TGTGCCAGTAGTATAAACCCGACAGGGGCCGATGGCTACACCTTC	CASSINPTGADGYTF
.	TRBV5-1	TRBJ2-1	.	TGCGCCAGCAGCACCGGGACAACTGTTACCTACAATGAGCAGTTCTTC	CASSTGTTVTYNEQFF
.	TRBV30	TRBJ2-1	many	TGTGCCTGGACTCCCTTCCTGAGGAATGAGCAGTTCTTC	CAWTPFLRNEQFF